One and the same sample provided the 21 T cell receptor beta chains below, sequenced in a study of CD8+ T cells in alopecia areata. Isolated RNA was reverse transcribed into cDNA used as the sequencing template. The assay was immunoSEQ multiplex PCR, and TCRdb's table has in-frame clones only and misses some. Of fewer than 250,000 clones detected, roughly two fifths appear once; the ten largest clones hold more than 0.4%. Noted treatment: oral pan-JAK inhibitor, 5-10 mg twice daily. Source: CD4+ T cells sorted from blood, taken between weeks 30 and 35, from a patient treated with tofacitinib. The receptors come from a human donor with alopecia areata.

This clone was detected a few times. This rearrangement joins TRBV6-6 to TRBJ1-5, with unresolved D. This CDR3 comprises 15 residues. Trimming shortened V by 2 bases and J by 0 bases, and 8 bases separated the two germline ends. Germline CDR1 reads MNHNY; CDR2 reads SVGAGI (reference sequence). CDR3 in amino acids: CASSYGQYSNQPQHF. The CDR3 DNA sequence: TGTGCCAGCAGTTACGGTCAGTATAGCAATCAGCCCCAGCATTTT.

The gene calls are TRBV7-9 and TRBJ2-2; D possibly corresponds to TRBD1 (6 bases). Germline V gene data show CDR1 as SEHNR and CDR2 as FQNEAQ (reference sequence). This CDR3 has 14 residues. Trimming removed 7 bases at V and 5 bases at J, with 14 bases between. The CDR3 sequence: CASTPDSTTGELFF. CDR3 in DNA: TGTGCCAGCACACCGGACAGTACAACCGGGGAGCTGTTTTTT.

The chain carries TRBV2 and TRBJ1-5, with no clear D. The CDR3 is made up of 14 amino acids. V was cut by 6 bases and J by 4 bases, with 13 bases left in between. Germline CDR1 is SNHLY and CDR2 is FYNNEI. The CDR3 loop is CASSGPVGNQPQHF. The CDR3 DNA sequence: TGTGCCAGCAGCGGGCCGGTTGGGAATCAGCCCCAGCATTTT.

CDR3 coding DNA: TGTGCCAGCAGCTCGGGACGCCCTAATTCACCCCTCCACTTT. Protein sequence: CASSSGRPNSPLHF. The chain is built from TRBV28 and TRBJ1-6, with D possibly being TRBD1 (5 bases). The CDR3 loop spans 14 amino acids. V dropped 6 bases and J dropped 6 bases, with 12 bases sitting between them. The germline V gene encodes CDR1 MDHEN and CDR2 SYDVKM.

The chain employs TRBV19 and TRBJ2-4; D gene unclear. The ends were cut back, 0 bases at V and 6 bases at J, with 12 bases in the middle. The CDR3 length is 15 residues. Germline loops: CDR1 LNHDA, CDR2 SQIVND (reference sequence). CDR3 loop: CASSIDFYPRNIQYF. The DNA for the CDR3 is TGTGCCAGTAGTATAGATTTTTATCCAAGAAACATTCAGTACTTC.

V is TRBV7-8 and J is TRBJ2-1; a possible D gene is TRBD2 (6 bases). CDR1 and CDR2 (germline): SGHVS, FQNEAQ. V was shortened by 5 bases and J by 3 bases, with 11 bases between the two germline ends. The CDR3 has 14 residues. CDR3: CASSGRDFYNEQFF. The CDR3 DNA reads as TGTGCCAGCAGCGGGCGGGACTTCTACAATGAGCAGTTCTTC.

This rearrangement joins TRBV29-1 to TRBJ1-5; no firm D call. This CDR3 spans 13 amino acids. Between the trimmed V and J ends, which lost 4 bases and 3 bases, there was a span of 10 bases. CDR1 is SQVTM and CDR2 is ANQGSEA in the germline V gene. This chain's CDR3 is CSVGGSSNQPQHF. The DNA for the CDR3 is TGCAGCGTTGGAGGCAGTTCCAATCAGCCCCAGCATTTT.

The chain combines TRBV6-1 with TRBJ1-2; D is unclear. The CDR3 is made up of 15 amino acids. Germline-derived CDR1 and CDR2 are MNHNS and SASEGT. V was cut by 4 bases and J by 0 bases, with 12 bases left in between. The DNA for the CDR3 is TGTGCCAGCAGTGTCCAAGTCGGCTCTAACTATGGCTACACCTTC. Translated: CASSVQVGSNYGYTF.

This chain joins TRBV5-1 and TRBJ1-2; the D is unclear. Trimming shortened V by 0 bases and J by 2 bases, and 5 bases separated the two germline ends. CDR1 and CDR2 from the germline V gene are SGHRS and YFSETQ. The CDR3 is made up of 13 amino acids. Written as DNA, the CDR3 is TGCGCCAGCAGCTTGGCTGCGAACTATGGCTACACCTTC. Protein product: CASSLAANYGYTF. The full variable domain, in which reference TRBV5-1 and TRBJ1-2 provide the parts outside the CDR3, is KAGVTQTPRYLIKTRGQQVTLSCSPISGHRSVSWYQQTPGQGLQFLFEYFSETQRNKGNFPGRFSGRQFSNSRSEMNVSTLELGDSALYLCASSLAANYGYTFGSGTRLTVV.

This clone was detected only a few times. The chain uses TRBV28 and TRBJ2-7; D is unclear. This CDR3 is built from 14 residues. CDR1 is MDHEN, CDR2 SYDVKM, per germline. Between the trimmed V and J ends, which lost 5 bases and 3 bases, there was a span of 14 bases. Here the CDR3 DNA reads TGTGCCAGCAGTCTACCGGCCGATCACTACGAGCAGTACTTC. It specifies CASSLPADHYEQYF.

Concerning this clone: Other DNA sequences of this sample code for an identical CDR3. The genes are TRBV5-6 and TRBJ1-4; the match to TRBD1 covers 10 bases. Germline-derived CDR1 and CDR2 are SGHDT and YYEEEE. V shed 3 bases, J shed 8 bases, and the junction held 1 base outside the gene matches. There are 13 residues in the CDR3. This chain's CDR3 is CASSWGQGEKLFF. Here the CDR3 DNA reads TGTGCCAGCAGCTGGGGACAGGGGGAAAAACTGTTTTTT.

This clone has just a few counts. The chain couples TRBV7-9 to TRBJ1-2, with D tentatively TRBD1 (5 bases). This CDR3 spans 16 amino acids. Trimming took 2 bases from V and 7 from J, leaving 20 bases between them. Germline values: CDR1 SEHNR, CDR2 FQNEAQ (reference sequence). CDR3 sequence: CASSLTVASFRGGYTF. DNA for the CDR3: TGTGCCAGCAGCTTAACGGTGGCATCCTTTAGGGGTGGCTACACCTTC.

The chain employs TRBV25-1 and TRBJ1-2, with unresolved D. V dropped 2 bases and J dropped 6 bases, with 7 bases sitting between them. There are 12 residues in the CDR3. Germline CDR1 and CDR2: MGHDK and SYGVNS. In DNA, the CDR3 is TGTGCCAGCAGTGAAGGAACAGATGGCTACACCTTC. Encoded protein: CASSEGTDGYTF.

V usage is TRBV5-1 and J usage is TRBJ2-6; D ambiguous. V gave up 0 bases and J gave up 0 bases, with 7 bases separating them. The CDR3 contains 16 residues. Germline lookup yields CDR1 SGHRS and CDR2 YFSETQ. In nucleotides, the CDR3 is TGCGCCAGCAGCTTGGCTCCGAGCTCTGGGGCCAACGTCCTGACTTTC. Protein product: CASSLAPSSGANVLTF.

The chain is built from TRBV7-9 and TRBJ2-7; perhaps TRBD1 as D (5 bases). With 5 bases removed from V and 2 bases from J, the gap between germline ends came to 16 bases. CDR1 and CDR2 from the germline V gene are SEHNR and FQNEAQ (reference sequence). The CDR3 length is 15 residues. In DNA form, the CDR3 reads TGTGCCAGCAGCCCAACCAGGGTCGGAACCTACGAGCAGTACTTC. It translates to CASSPTRVGTYEQYF.

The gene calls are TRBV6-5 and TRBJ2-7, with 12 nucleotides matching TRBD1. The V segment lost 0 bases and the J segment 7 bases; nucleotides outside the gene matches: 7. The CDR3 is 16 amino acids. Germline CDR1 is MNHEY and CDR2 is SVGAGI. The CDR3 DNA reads TGTGCCAGCAGTTACTCCCGGGACAGGGGGCTGAAGGAGCAGTACTTC. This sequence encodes CASSYSRDRGLKEQYF.

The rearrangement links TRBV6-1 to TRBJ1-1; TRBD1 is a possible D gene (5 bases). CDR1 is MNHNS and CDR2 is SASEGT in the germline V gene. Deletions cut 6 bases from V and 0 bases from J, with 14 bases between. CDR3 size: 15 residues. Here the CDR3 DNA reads TGTGCCAGCAGCTGGAGAGGGGCGGTGAACACTGAAGCTTTCTTT. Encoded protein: CASSWRGAVNTEAFF.

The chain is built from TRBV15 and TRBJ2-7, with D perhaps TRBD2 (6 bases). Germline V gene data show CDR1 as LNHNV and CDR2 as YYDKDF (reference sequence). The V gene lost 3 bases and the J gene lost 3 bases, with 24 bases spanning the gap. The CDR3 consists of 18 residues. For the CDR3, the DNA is TGTGCCACCAGCAGTTCCCCGCGGGACCCATCATATTACTACGAGCAGTACTTC. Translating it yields CATSSSPRDPSYYYEQYF.

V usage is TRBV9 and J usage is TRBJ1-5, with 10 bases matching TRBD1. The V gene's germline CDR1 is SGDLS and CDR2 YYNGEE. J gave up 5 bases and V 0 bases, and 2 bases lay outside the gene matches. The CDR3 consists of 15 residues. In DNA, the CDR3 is TGTGCCAGCAGCGTAGGAGACAGGGGGCATCAGCCCCAGCATTTT. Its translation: CASSVGDRGHQPQHF.

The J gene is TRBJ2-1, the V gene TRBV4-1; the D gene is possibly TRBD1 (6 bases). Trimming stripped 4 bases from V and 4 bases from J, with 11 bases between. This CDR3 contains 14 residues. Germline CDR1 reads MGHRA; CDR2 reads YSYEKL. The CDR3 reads CASSRGGQYNEQFF. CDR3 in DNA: TGCGCCAGCAGCCGTGGAGGACAGTACAATGAGCAGTTCTTC.

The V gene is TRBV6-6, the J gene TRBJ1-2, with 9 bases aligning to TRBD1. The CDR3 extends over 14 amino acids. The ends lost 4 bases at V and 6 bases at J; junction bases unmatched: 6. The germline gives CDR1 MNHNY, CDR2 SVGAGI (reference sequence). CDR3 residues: CASSWRTGENGYTF. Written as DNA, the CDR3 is TGTGCCAGCAGTTGGAGGACAGGGGAGAATGGCTACACCTTC.